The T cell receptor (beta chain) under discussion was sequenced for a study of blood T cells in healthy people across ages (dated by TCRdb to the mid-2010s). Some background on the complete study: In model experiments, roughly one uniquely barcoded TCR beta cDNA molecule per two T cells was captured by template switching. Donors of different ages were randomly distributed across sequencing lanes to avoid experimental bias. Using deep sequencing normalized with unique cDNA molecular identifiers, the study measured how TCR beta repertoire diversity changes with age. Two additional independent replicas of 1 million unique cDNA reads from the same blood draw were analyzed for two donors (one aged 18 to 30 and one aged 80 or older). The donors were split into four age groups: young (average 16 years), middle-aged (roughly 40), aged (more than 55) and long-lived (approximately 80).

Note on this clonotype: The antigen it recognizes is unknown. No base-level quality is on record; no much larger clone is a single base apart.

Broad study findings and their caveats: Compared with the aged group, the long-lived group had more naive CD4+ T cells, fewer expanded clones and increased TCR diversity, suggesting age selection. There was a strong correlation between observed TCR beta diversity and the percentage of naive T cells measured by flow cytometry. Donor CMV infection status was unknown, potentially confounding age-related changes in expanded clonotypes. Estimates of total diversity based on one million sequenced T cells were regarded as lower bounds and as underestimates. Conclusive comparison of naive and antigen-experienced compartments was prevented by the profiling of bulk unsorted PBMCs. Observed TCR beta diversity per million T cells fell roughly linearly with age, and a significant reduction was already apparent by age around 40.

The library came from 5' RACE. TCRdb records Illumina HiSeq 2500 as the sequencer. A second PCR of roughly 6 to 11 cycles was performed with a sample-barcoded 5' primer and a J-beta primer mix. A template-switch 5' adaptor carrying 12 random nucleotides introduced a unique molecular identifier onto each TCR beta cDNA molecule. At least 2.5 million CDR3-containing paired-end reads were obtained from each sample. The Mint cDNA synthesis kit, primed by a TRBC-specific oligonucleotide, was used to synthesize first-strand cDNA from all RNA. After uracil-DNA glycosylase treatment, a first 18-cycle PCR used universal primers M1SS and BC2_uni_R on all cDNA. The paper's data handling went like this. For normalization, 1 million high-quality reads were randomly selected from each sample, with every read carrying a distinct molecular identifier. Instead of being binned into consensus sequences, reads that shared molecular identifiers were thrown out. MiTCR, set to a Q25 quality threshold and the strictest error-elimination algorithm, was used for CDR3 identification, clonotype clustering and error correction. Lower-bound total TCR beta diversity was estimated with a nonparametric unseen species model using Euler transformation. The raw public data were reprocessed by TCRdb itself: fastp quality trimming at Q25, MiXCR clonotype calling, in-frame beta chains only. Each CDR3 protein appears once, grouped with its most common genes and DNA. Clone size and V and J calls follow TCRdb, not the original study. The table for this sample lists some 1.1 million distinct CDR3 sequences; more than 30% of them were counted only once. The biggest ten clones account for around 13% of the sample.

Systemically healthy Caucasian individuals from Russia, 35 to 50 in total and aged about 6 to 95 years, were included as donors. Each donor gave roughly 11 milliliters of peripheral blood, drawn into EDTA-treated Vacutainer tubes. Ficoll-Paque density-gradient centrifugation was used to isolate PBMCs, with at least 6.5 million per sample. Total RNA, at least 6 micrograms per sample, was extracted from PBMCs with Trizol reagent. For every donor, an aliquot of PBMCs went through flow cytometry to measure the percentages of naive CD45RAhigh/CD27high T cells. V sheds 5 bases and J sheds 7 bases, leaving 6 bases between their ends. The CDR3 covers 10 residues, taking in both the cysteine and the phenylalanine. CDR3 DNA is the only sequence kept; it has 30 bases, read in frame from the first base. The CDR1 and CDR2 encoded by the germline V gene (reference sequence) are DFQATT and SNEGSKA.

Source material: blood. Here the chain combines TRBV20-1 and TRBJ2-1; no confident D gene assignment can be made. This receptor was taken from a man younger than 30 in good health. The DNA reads TGCAGTGCTCCCGTTAATGAGCAGTTCTTC. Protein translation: CSAPVNEQFF.